These 20 T cell receptor beta chains were sequenced from one sample in a study of T cell changes during pregnancy in multiple sclerosis. Only in-frame clones appear in the TCRdb table, and some are missing; sequencing was by immunoSEQ multiplex PCR. The sample contains approximately 57,000 clones, 92% of which appear only once. Here the sequenced sample was CD4+ T cells from peripheral blood mononuclear cells, taken in the second trimester of pregnancy. These receptor sequences come from a female donor with multiple sclerosis, enrolled in a pregnancy study.

The chain combines TRBV6-1 with TRBJ2-7; possibly TRBD1 for D (5 bases). V lost 4 bases, J lost 2 bases, and 12 bases lay in between. Germline CDR1 reads MNHNS; CDR2 reads SASEGT. The CDR3 has 14 residues. The CDR3 region has the DNA TGTGCCAGCAGTGCCGGCAGGGCCACCTACGAGCAGTACTTC. Its translation: CASSAGRATYEQYF.

V gene TRBV6-1 combines with J gene TRBJ1-3, with D uncertain. V shed 4 bases and J shed 6 bases, with 16 bases lying between them. The CDR3 length is 15 residues. The V gene's germline CDR1 is MNHNS and CDR2 SASEGT. The CDR3 DNA follows: TGTGCCAGCAGTGTGATCGGGTTTAATGAAAACACCATATATTTT. Translated: CASSVIGFNENTIYF.

The gene calls are TRBV11-3 and TRBJ2-7; TRBD2 aligns across 7 bases. The germline V gene has CDR1 SGHNT and CDR2 YENEEA. This CDR3 has 13 residues. Losses at the gene ends were 3 bases for V and 3 bases for J; bases not matched to a gene: 2. DNA of the CDR3: TGTGCCAGCAGCTTCGGCGGGAGCTACGAGCAGTACTTC. Translating it yields CASSFGGSYEQYF.

The rearrangement uses TRBV29-1 and TRBJ1-4; D is unresolved. Per the germline V gene, CDR1 is SQVTM and CDR2 is ANQGSEA. The V gene lost 5 bases and the J gene lost 7 bases, with 23 bases spanning the gap. This CDR3 has 16 residues. Here the CDR3 reads CSVICPAAQEGEKLFF. The CDR3 bases are TGCAGCGTTATATGCCCGGCTGCCCAGGAAGGTGAAAAACTGTTTTTT.

The chain recombines TRBV19 with TRBJ1-2; D call uncertain. The CDR3 loop spans 16 amino acids. V was trimmed by 5 bases and J by 1 base, leaving 17 bases between them. Germline-derived CDR1 and CDR2 are LNHDA and SQIVND (reference sequence). CDR3 DNA sequence: TGTGCCAGTAGTTCGAAACTTCTCGGAGATAACTATGGCTACACCTTC. This translates into CASSSKLLGDNYGYTF.

The table lists this clone with a few counts. V and J are TRBV7-2 and TRBJ2-1, with 8 bases fitting TRBD2. The length of the CDR3 is 13 residues. Germline V gene data show CDR1 as SGHTA and CDR2 as FQGNSA. The trim removed 5 bases at V and 9 bases at J, leaving 6 bases unmatched. The CDR3 nucleotides read TGTGCCAGCAGCGGACTAGCATTGACTGAGCAGTTCTTC. Protein sequence: CASSGLALTEQFF. Full variable domain (rest looked up from reference TRBV7-2 and TRBJ2-1): GAGVSQSPSNKVTEKGKDVELRCDPISGHTALYWYRQSLGQGLEFLIYFQGNSAPDKSGLPSDRFSAERTGGSVSTLTIQRTQQEDSAVYLCASSGLALTEQFFGPGTRLTVL.

CDR3 region: CAWRGQKNTEAFF. CDR3 DNA: TGTGCCTGGAGGGGACAAAAGAACACTGAAGCTTTCTTT. The chain has TRBV30 and TRBJ1-1; tentative D call: TRBD1 (6 bases). CDR3 size: 13 residues. Germline V gene data show CDR1 as GTSNPN and CDR2 as SVGIG (reference sequence). Trimming pared 3 bases from V and 1 base from J, leaving 9 bases between.

V gene TRBV30 combines with J gene TRBJ1-6, with D maybe TRBD1 (5 bases). The CDR3 is 15 residues long. V was pared by 5 bases and J by 7 bases, with 18 bases between. Germline values: CDR1 GTSNPN, CDR2 SVGIG (reference sequence). The CDR3 region has the DNA TGTGCCTGGTCGAACGGGGGTCCGAAGAATTCACCCCTCCACTTT. Translated: CAWSNGGPKNSPLHF.

The chain links TRBV29-1 to TRBJ1-4; D perhaps matches TRBD1 (5 bases). The V end was cut by 4 bases, the J end by 7 bases, with 13 bases between. The germline V gene has CDR1 SQVTM and CDR2 ANQGSEA. The CDR3 extends over 13 amino acids. CDR3 DNA: TGCAGCGTTGCTGAATCCACAGGTGAAAAACTGTTTTTT. Encoded protein: CSVAESTGEKLFF.

The chain has TRBV18 and TRBJ1-1; D is unclear. With 6 bases removed from V and 5 bases from J, the gap between germline ends came to 16 bases. This CDR3 has 14 amino acids. Germline loops: CDR1 KGHSH, CDR2 LQKENI. CDR3 in amino acids: CASSEALAKTEAFF. CDR3 nucleotide sequence: TGTGCCAGCTCGGAGGCCCTTGCGAAGACTGAAGCTTTCTTT.

The genes are TRBV7-2 and TRBJ2-1, with 14 nucleotides matching TRBD2. The V gene end was trimmed by 3 bases and the J gene end by 5 bases; junction bases not matched to a gene: 3. The CDR3 spans 16 residues. Germline-derived CDR1 and CDR2 are SGHTA and FQGNSA. The CDR3 nucleotides are TGTGCCAGCAGCTTGCGGACTAGCGGGAGGAACAATGAGCAGTTCTTC. Translated: CASSLRTSGRNNEQFF. Variable domain in full (rest from reference TRBV7-2 and TRBJ2-1): GAGVSQSPSNKVTEKGKDVELRCDPISGHTALYWYRQSLGQGLEFLIYFQGNSAPDKSGLPSDRFSAERTGGSVSTLTIQRTQQEDSAVYLCASSLRTSGRNNEQFFGPGTRLTVL.

The chain has TRBV21-1 and TRBJ2-5; TRBD2 is taken as the D call from the table, unchecked against the DNA. TRBV21-1 is shown as a pseudogene. The CDR3 is 18 residues long. Written as DNA, the CDR3 is TGTGCCGGCCTTCTCCATGGAGGGGGGGCTCCACCCGGAGAGACCCAGTACTTC. Its translation: CAGLLHGGGAPPGETQYF.

The rearrangement uses TRBV14 and TRBJ1-2; D call uncertain. This CDR3 is built from 15 residues. Germline CDR1 is SGHDN and CDR2 is FVKESK. The ends were cut back, 4 bases at V and 6 bases at J, with 18 bases in the middle. CDR3 nucleotides: TGTGCCAGCAGCCGAAGCACGGTCGGCCGGGATGGCTACACCTTC. Amino acid sequence: CASSRSTVGRDGYTF.

This rearrangement joins TRBV5-1 to TRBJ2-5; 9 bases line up with TRBD1. Germline V gene data show CDR1 as SGHRS and CDR2 as YFSETQ. This CDR3 has 15 residues. V lost 1 base, J lost 2 bases, and 3 bases stayed unmatched. In DNA form, the CDR3 reads TGCGCCAGCAGCTTGCATGACAGGGGGCAAGAGACCCAGTACTTC. It encodes CASSLHDRGQETQYF.

This sequence joins TRBV10-3 and TRBJ2-2; 10 bases align to TRBD2. Germline V gene lookup returns CDR1 ENHRY and CDR2 SYGVKD. V lost 2 bases, J lost 7 bases, and 7 bases stayed unmatched. There are 16 residues in the CDR3. The CDR3 loop reads CAISENLAGVGGELFF. The CDR3 nucleotides are TGTGCCATCAGTGAGAATCTAGCGGGGGTCGGCGGGGAGCTGTTTTTT.

V and J are TRBV28 and TRBJ2-5, with 8 bases aligning to TRBD1. V trimming: 5 bases; J trimming: 3 bases; junction bases outside the gene matches: 5. CDR3 length: 14 amino acids. The germline V gene encodes CDR1 MDHEN and CDR2 SYDVKM. CDR3 sequence (DNA): TGTGCCAGCAGTCTGGACAGGGTTGAAGAGACCCAGTACTTC. Translated, it gives CASSLDRVEETQYF.

This clone was detected only once. V is TRBV5-1 and J is TRBJ2-1, with a possible D match to TRBD1 (5 bases). The CDR3 is 16 amino acids. Trimming took off 0 bases at V and 0 bases at J, with 10 bases between the two ends. Germline V gene data show CDR1 as SGHRS and CDR2 as YFSETQ. CDR3 DNA sequence: TGCGCCAGCAGCTTGGGGGGCAGGAACTCCTACAATGAGCAGTTCTTC. It codes for CASSLGGRNSYNEQFF.

This sequence joins TRBV29-1 and TRBJ1-5, with no clear D. This CDR3 has 14 residues. Germline V lookup: CDR1 SQVTM, CDR2 ANQGSEA. V was trimmed by 4 bases and J by 0 bases, leaving 10 bases between them. CDR3 in DNA: TGCAGCGTTGGCTGGTCTAATAGCAATCAGCCCCAGCATTTT. It yields the protein CSVGWSNSNQPQHF.

A single count supports this clone. The chain is built from TRBV6-5 and TRBJ1-2; D is possibly TRBD1 (5 bases). This CDR3 region has 13 residues. In germline, CDR1 is MNHEY, CDR2 SVGAGI. The V and J ends lost 5 bases and 3 bases respectively, with 10 bases between them. This CDR3 reads CASSRQGYYGYTF. The CDR3 coding sequence is TGTGCCAGCAGTCGCCAGGGTTACTATGGCTACACCTTC.

V usage is TRBV7-9 and J usage is TRBJ2-1; D is unclear. CDR1 is SEHNR, CDR2 FQNEAQ, per germline (reference sequence). The ends were cut back, 1 base at V and 4 bases at J, with 5 bases in the middle. CDR3 length equals 13 residues. The chain's CDR3 is CASSLVEYNEQFF. The CDR3, as DNA: TGTGCCAGCAGCTTAGTGGAGTACAATGAGCAGTTCTTC.